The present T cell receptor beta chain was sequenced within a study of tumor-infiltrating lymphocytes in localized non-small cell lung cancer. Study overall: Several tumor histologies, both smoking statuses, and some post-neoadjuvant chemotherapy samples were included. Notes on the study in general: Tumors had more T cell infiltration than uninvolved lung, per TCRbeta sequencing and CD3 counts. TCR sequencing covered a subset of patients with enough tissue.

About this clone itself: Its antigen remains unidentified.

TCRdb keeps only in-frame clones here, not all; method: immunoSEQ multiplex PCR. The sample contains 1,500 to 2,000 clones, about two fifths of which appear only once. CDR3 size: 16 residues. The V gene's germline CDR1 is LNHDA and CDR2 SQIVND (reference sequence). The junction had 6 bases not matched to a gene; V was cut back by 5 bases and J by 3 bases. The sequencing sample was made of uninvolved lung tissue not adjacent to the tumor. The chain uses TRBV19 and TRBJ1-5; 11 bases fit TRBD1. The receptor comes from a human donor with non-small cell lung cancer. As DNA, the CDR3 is TGTGCCAGTAGTCCTGATGGACAGGGGGCCAATCAGCCCCAGCATTTT. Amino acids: CASSPDGQGANQPQHF.